This passage covers 31 T cell receptor beta chains from one sample sequenced in a study of cytomegalovirus exposure and HLA in healthy donors. The PCR ran on 60 Vbeta and 13 Jbeta primers. Libraries were prepared by immunoSEQ multiplex PCR; TCRdb keeps only in-frame clonotypes and omits some of them. The sample has around 200,000 clones; around 79% are singletons. The material sequenced was PBMCs. These receptors originate from a woman aged 18-29 years in good health and CMV-seronegative.

This clone was seen only once. This chain connects TRBV28 to TRBJ2-5; 8 nucleotides match TRBD2. Germline values: CDR1 MDHEN, CDR2 SYDVKM. This CDR3 is built from 15 residues. Losses at the gene ends were 5 bases for V and 0 bases for J; bases not matched to a gene: 5. In DNA, the CDR3 is TGTGCCAGCAGTATCGGGGGGGCCTACCAAGAGACCCAGTACTTC. This codes for CASSIGGAYQETQYF.

The genes are TRBV5-6 and TRBJ2-3; D may be TRBD1 (5 bases). Germline V gives CDR1 SGHDT, CDR2 YYEEEE. V gave up 3 bases and J gave up 0 bases, with 17 bases separating them. The CDR3 consists of 17 residues. The CDR3 is CASSSWYPRQSTDTQYF. CDR3 DNA: TGTGCCAGCAGCTCCTGGTACCCGAGACAGAGCACAGATACGCAGTATTTT. The variable domain in full, completed from reference TRBV5-6 and TRBJ2-3, reads DAGVTQSPTHLIKTRGQQVTLRCSPKSGHDTVSWYQQALGQGPQFIFQYYEEEERQRGNFPDRFSGHQFPNYSSELNVNALLLGDSALYLCASSSWYPRQSTDTQYFGPGTRLTVL.

This clone was observed a few times. The chain links TRBV15 to TRBJ2-5, with D possibly TRBD1 on 6 matching bases. The last part of the DNA fits TRBJ2-7 better; the J call may be wrong. CDR1 is LNHNV and CDR2 is YYDKDF in the germline V gene (reference sequence). This CDR3 comprises 15 residues. CDR3 residues: CATSRVGTLGGEQYF. The CDR3 DNA reads as TGTGCCACCAGCAGAGTCGGGACATTGGGTGGCGAGCAGTACTTC.

This clone was counted once. The V call is TRBV5-1, the J call TRBJ2-5, with 11 nucleotides matching TRBD2. V lost 0 bases, J lost 5 bases, and 9 bases stayed unmatched. The germline V gene encodes CDR1 SGHRS and CDR2 YFSETQ. The CDR3 loop spans 17 amino acids. The CDR3 protein is CASSLAVAGGLAETQYF. The CDR3 DNA sequence: TGCGCCAGCAGCTTGGCGGTAGCGGGGGGGTTAGCGGAGACCCAGTACTTC.

The genes are TRBV19 and TRBJ1-4; TRBD1 aligns across 11 bases. This CDR3 has 16 residues. V gave up 6 bases and J gave up 7 bases; unmatched junction bases: 10. The germline gives CDR1 LNHDA, CDR2 SQIVND (reference sequence). The CDR3 coding sequence is TGTGCCAGTAGCCGCCCCGGACAGGGGGCAGGTGAAAAACTGTTTTTT. It translates to CASSRPGQGAGEKLFF.

The chain employs TRBV10-3 and TRBJ2-2; TRBD2 matches at 7 bases. Per germline, CDR1 ENHRY and CDR2 SYGVKD. The ends lost 6 bases at V and 6 bases at J; junction bases unmatched: 10. CDR3 length: 15 residues. The CDR3 region has the DNA TGTGCCATCAGCAATTGGGGGGGAAGCGCCGGGGAGCTGTTTTTT. Translated: CAISNWGGSAGELFF.

The V call is TRBV14, the J call TRBJ1-2; no clear D. Trimming removed 1 base from V and 7 bases from J, with 13 bases in between. CDR1 and CDR2 from the germline V gene are SGHDN and FVKESK. This CDR3 is 14 amino acids long. CDR3 DNA: TGTGCCAGCAGCCAAGGTGCGGCAGGAGGTGGCTACACCTTC. Translated: CASSQGAAGGGYTF.

The gene calls are TRBV7-6 and TRBJ1-2; 10 bases fit TRBD1. This CDR3 has 16 amino acids. Germline V CDR1 and CDR2: SGHVS, FNYEAQ. J gave up 8 bases and V 5 bases, and 14 bases lay outside the gene matches. The CDR3: CASSQELTGGRKGYTF. In DNA form, the CDR3 reads TGTGCCAGCAGCCAAGAGTTGACAGGGGGCAGAAAGGGCTACACCTTC.

The J gene is TRBJ2-3, the V gene TRBV5-4, with TRBD1 matching over 7 bases. Trimming took 7 bases from V and 1 from J; bases not matched to a gene: 12. The germline gives CDR1 SGHNT, CDR2 YYREEE (reference sequence). This CDR3 region has 16 residues. CDR3 amino acids: CASWSLSGTGTDTQYF. CDR3 coding DNA: TGTGCCAGCTGGTCCTTATCAGGGACAGGCACAGATACGCAGTATTTT.

This clone was seen a single time. V usage is TRBV13 and J usage is TRBJ2-3; the match to TRBD2 covers 9 bases. Looked up from germline, CDR1 is PRHDT and CDR2 is FYEKMQ (reference sequence). V shed 0 bases, J shed 6 bases, and the junction held 10 bases outside the gene matches. The CDR3 covers 17 residues. The CDR3 spells CASSLGSSPSGTDTQYF. CDR3 DNA sequence: TGTGCCAGCAGCTTAGGTTCGTCGCCTAGCGGGACTGATACGCAGTATTTT.

The rearrangement links TRBV5-1 to TRBJ2-2; 8 bases align to TRBD2. V lost 2 bases, J lost 0 bases, and 3 bases stayed unmatched. The CDR3 loop spans 16 amino acids. CDR1 is SGHRS, CDR2 YFSETQ, per germline. CDR3: CASSFPSGSNTGELFF. The DNA of the CDR3 is TGCGCCAGCAGCTTCCCTAGCGGGTCGAACACCGGGGAGCTGTTTTTT. The whole variable domain, filled in from reference TRBV5-1 and TRBJ2-2, reads KAGVTQTPRYLIKTRGQQVTLSCSPISGHRSVSWYQQTPGQGLQFLFEYFSETQRNKGNFPGRFSGRQFSNSRSEMNVSTLELGDSALYLCASSFPSGSNTGELFFGEGSRLTVL.

The CDR3 spells CASRRRTSGRVTDTQYF. The CDR3 coding sequence is TGTGCCAGTAGGCGTAGGACTAGCGGGAGAGTCACAGATACGCAGTATTTT. The rearrangement links TRBV19 to TRBJ2-3; TRBD2 aligns across 13 bases. Germline values: CDR1 LNHDA, CDR2 SQIVND (reference sequence). The V gene end was trimmed by 6 bases and the J gene end by 2 bases; junction bases not matched to a gene: 8. The CDR3 is 17 amino acids. Supplemented by reference TRBV19 and TRBJ2-3, the full variable domain reads DGGITQSPKYLFRKEGQNVTLSCEQNLNHDAMYWYRQDPGQGLRLIYYSQIVNDFQKGDIAEGYSVSREKKESFPLTVTSAQKNPTAFYLCASRRRTSGRVTDTQYFGPGTRLTVL.

The chain couples TRBV9 to TRBJ2-7; 10 bases are a match to TRBD2. V shed 0 bases, J shed 2 bases, and the junction held 5 bases outside the gene matches. Per the germline V gene, CDR1 is SGDLS and CDR2 is YYNGEE. This CDR3 comprises 16 residues. The CDR3 DNA follows: TGTGCCAGCAGCGTAGAACTAGCGGGGAGTACCTACGAGCAGTACTTC. It is translated as CASSVELAGSTYEQYF.

V is TRBV28 and J is TRBJ1-6; D is unresolved. Trimming left V 2 bases short and J 5 bases short, with 7 bases between. The CDR3 runs 14 residues. Germline CDR1 and CDR2: MDHEN and SYDVKM. CDR3 residues: CASSLLRNNSPLHF. In DNA, the CDR3 is TGTGCCAGCAGTTTACTCAGGAATAATTCACCCCTCCACTTT.

DNA for the CDR3: TGTGCCGTTACCTTCGTGGAGGGGCTGAACACTGAAGCTTTCTTT. Protein: CAVTFVEGLNTEAFF. The chain is built from TRBV19 and TRBJ1-1; weak D call: TRBD1 (5 bases). CDR3 length: 15 amino acids. The germline CDR1 and CDR2 sequences are LNHDA and SQIVND (reference sequence). V lost 11 bases, J lost 0 bases, and 19 bases lay in between.

The chain links TRBV18 to TRBJ2-1; no firm D call. Germline V CDR1 and CDR2: KGHSH, LQKENI. The germline V and J ends were trimmed by 6 bases and 6 bases, with 9 bases remaining between them. This CDR3 spans 12 amino acids. DNA for the CDR3: TGTGCCAGCTCTTGGGCTTCCAATGAGCAGTTCTTC. Protein product: CASSWASNEQFF.

This clone was counted only a few times. The gene calls are TRBV19 and TRBJ1-5; D ambiguous. With 6 bases removed from V and 4 bases from J, the gap between germline ends came to 13 bases. CDR1 LNHDA and CDR2 SQIVND come from the germline V gene (reference sequence). This CDR3 is built from 14 residues. CDR3 sequence (DNA): TGTGCCAGTAGAGTACAATCGGGGAATCAGCCCCAGCATTTT. Residues: CASRVQSGNQPQHF.

The rearrangement uses TRBV6-5 and TRBJ2-5; no firm D call. The CDR3 runs 13 residues. V lost 4 bases, J lost 7 bases, and 13 bases lay in between. Germline V gene lookup returns CDR1 MNHEY and CDR2 SVGAGI. CDR3 amino acids: CASSSGSSGTQYF. The CDR3 coding sequence is TGTGCCAGCAGTTCCGGGTCATCTGGGACCCAGTACTTC.

The chain carries TRBV7-9 and TRBJ2-2; D not resolved. From germline, CDR1 is SEHNR and CDR2 FQNEAQ (reference sequence). V was shortened by 5 bases and J by 6 bases, with 13 bases between the two germline ends. The CDR3 sequence is 14 residues long. CDR3 DNA sequence: TGTGCCAGCAGCGCGAACCTAGTGGCCGGGGAGCTGTTTTTT. It is translated as CASSANLVAGELFF. The variable domain in full, with the rest retrieved from reference TRBV7-9 and TRBJ2-2, is DTGVSQNPRHKITKRGQNVTFRCDPISEHNRLYWYRQTLGQGPEFLTYFQNEAQLEKSRLLSDRFSAERPKGSFSTLEIQRTEQGDSAMYLCASSANLVAGELFFGEGSRLTVL.

This chain connects TRBV6-5 to TRBJ2-7; 7 bases line up with TRBD1. V was clipped by 9 bases and J by 5 bases; unmatched bases: 4. The CDR3 sequence is 11 residues long. CDR1 and CDR2 from the germline V gene are MNHEY and SVGAGI. CDR3 protein: CASEGAHEQYF. In nucleotides, the CDR3 is TGTGCCAGTGAGGGGGCGCACGAGCAGTACTTC.

This chain links TRBV2 with TRBJ1-1; TRBD1 agrees at 7 bases. V shed 7 bases and J 8 bases; nucleotides not matched to a gene: 4. Germline CDR1 reads SNHLY; CDR2 reads FYNNEI. The CDR3 has 11 amino acids. In DNA form, the CDR3 reads TGTGCCAGCACTGAGACAGGGGAAGCTTTCTTT. Translated, it gives CASTETGEAFF. Variable domain in full (rest from reference TRBV2 and TRBJ1-1): EPEVTQTPSHQVTQMGQEVILRCVPISNHLYFYWYRQILGQKVEFLVSFYNNEISEKSEIFDDQFSVERPDGSNFTLKIRSTKLEDSAMYFCASTETGEAFFGQGTRLTVV.

The J gene is TRBJ1-2, the V gene TRBV7-9; a weak D match, TRBD1 (5 bases). The V gene lost 1 base and the J gene lost 0 bases, with 12 bases spanning the gap. Germline CDR1 reads SEHNR; CDR2 reads FQNEAQ (reference sequence). The CDR3 contains 16 residues. DNA for the CDR3: TGTGCCAGCAGCTTAGAGGGGAGGAGGGCTAACTATGGCTACACCTTC. Amino acid sequence: CASSLEGRRANYGYTF.

This chain connects TRBV5-1 to TRBJ2-7; 7 nucleotides match TRBD1. The CDR3 is 13 amino acids. The V gene end was trimmed by 8 bases and the J gene end by 7 bases; junction bases not matched to a gene: 12. Germline V gene data show CDR1 as SGHRS and CDR2 as YFSETQ. The CDR3 is CASRPQGSGEQYF. The CDR3 DNA is TGCGCCAGTCGGCCACAGGGGTCGGGTGAGCAGTACTTC. The whole variable domain, filled in from reference TRBV5-1 and TRBJ2-7, reads KAGVTQTPRYLIKTRGQQVTLSCSPISGHRSVSWYQQTPGQGLQFLFEYFSETQRNKGNFPGRFSGRQFSNSRSEMNVSTLELGDSALYLCASRPQGSGEQYFGPGTRLTVT.

This clone was detected only once. V and J are TRBV18 and TRBJ1-2; D is perhaps TRBD1 (6 bases). The CDR3 is 15 amino acids. Germline V CDR1 and CDR2: KGHSH, LQKENI. V dropped 4 bases and J dropped 8 bases, with 20 bases sitting between them. The CDR3 DNA reads as TGTGCCAGCTCACGCTCCACCGTCCAGGGGATCGGCTACACCTTC. Translated: CASSRSTVQGIGYTF.

This chain uses TRBV11-1 with TRBJ1-1; 8 bases are shared with TRBD1. Germline loops: CDR1 SGHAT, CDR2 FQDESV (reference sequence). V lost 5 bases, J lost 4 bases, and 3 bases stayed unmatched. CDR3 length equals 13 residues. CDR3 residues: CASSITGGTEAFF. The CDR3 nucleotides read TGTGCCAGCAGCATAACAGGGGGCACTGAAGCTTTCTTT.

This clone has only a few counts. The CDR3 is CASSFTEETGELFF. DNA of the CDR3: TGTGCCAGCAGCTTTACCGAGGAGACCGGGGAGCTGTTTTTT. The chain links TRBV13 to TRBJ2-2; the D is unclear. Germline V gene sequence: CDR1 PRHDT, CDR2 FYEKMQ (reference sequence). Trimming removed 3 bases at V and 5 bases at J, with 10 bases between. This CDR3 contains 14 residues.

The rearrangement joins TRBV19 to TRBJ2-1; 9 bases agree with TRBD1. The CDR3 is 18 residues long. Per the germline V gene, CDR1 is LNHDA and CDR2 is SQIVND (reference sequence). Trimming at V came to 1 base and at J to 8 bases, leaving 15 bases not matched to a gene. The CDR3 DNA reads as TGTGCCAGTAGTATAGGTAATGCCGGGACAGGGTTGTTAGATGAGCAGTTCTTC. This translates into CASSIGNAGTGLLDEQFF. The full variable domain, its missing parts supplied by reference TRBV19 and TRBJ2-1, is DGGITQSPKYLFRKEGQNVTLSCEQNLNHDAMYWYRQDPGQGLRLIYYSQIVNDFQKGDIAEGYSVSREKKESFPLTVTSAQKNPTAFYLCASSIGNAGTGLLDEQFFGPGTRLTVL.

The V and J genes are TRBV2 and TRBJ2-1, with TRBD2 identical over 7 bases. Germline V gene data show CDR1 as SNHLY and CDR2 as FYNNEI. V was clipped by 1 base and J by 4 bases; unmatched bases: 4. The CDR3 sequence is 15 residues long. CDR3 sequence (DNA): TGTGCCAGCAGTGAAGTGCTAGCGGAATACAATGAGCAGTTCTTC. Protein sequence: CASSEVLAEYNEQFF.

The V and J genes are TRBV5-4 and TRBJ1-2; no reliable D call. Germline V gene data show CDR1 as SGHNT and CDR2 as YYREEE (reference sequence). The CDR3 is made up of 14 amino acids. V was trimmed by 1 base and J by 0 bases, leaving 7 bases between them. CDR3 region: CASSLMGTNYGYTF. In DNA, the CDR3 is TGTGCCAGCAGCTTGATGGGCACTAACTATGGCTACACCTTC. Combining the CDR3 with reference TRBV5-4 and TRBJ1-2 gives the whole variable domain ETGVTQSPTHLIKTRGQQVTLRCSSQSGHNTVSWYQQALGQGPQFIFQYYREEENGRGNFPPRFSGLQFPNYSSELNVNALELDDSALYLCASSLMGTNYGYTFGSGTRLTVV.

The CDR3 spells CASGLVGGHNTEAFF. The CDR3 bases are TGTGCTAGTGGTTTGGTAGGGGGACATAACACTGAAGCTTTCTTT. The V gene is TRBV12-5, the J gene TRBJ1-1; D is perhaps TRBD1 (6 bases). V shed 0 bases and J shed 2 bases, with 10 bases lying between them. Germline values: CDR1 LGHNT, CDR2 FRNRAP. This CDR3 is 15 amino acids long.

This chain links TRBV2 with TRBJ2-7, with 10 bases fitting TRBD1. Trimming at V came to 6 bases and at J to 4 bases, leaving 6 bases not matched to a gene. The CDR3 sequence is 14 residues long. The germline CDR1 and CDR2 sequences are SNHLY and FYNNEI. For the CDR3, the DNA is TGTGCCAGCAGCGGGGGACAGGGGAAATACGAGCAGTACTTC. The encoded protein is CASSGGQGKYEQYF.